This TCR beta chain was sequenced during a study of naive and memory T cell subsets. Study-level results: The power law exponent of TCR abundance differed between naive and memory cells. Clonotypes are single alpha or beta chains, not paired receptors. Naive and memory repertoire findings lacked a ground truth for validation.

Two oligonucleotides, mixed equimolar, formed the beta constant-region primer covering TRBC1 and TRBC2. TCRdb used MiXCR to reprocess the UMI-ligation and nested PCR reads, holding one entry per CDR3 protein. Among fewer than 30,000 distinct CDR3 sequences listed, around a tenth were seen once. V lost 6 bases to trimming and J lost 2 bases, with 14 bases between them. Looked up from germline, CDR1 is MDHEN and CDR2 is SYDVKM. This CDR3 comprises 14 residues. This clonotype occurred a few times. The antigen is unknown. The chain links TRBV28 to TRBJ2-7; unclear D gene. Material: effector memory CD4+ T cells from blood. Subset of the sample: effector memory, CD45RA- CD27-. The clonotype originates from a human donor in good health. Written as DNA, the CDR3 is TGTGCCAGCAGCCCGGCCCAGAGCCCCTACGAGCAGTACTTC. Translating gives CASSPAQSPYEQYF.